This T cell receptor beta chain was identified during a study of metastatic and nonmetastatic thyroid tumors. Patients underwent thyroid surgery, and none had received any treatment before it. A few counts support this clone. V dropped 0 bases and J dropped 4 bases, with 12 bases sitting between them. The CDR3 sequence is 15 residues long. Looked up from germline, CDR1 is MNHEY and CDR2 is SVGAGI. TCRdb used MiXCR to call clones anew from the PCR reads. Among some 30,000 clones listed, roughly 33% were seen once. This clonotype was sampled from a female donor with papillary thyroid cancer or a benign thyroid nodule (not recorded which). Some clones in this sample may be carry-over from other donors' samples. This chain connects TRBV6-5 to TRBJ2-5; D assignment may be TRBD1 or TRBD2 (5 bases each). Specimen: tumor tissue. CDR3 in amino acids: CASSYSRDRRETQYF. The CDR3 DNA follows: TGTGCCAGCAGTTACTCGAGGGACCGCCGAGAGACCCAGTACTTC.